The 25 T cell receptor delta chains below were found in one sample sequenced in a study of DNA immune sequencing with unique molecular identifiers. All 8 TRDV and 4 TRDJ genes were targeted in 32-plex amplification of genomic DNA. Adapter PCR followed approximately 3 barcoding PCR cycles that attached a 12-nucleotide UMI. TCRdb re-analyzed the multiplex PCR reads via CATT. The profile shows approximately 2,100 delta-chain clones, 9.5% to 12% of them singletons. The source material was gamma-delta T cells enriched from blood buffy coat, or unenriched PBMCs (not recorded which). All receptors derive from a human donor in good health.

The sample holds a few counts of this clone. TCRdb's entry gives the protein of a much larger clone, which mismatches this DNA's translation at residue 5, likely from a read error; the protein reported here is translated from the DNA. The chain employs TRDV2 and TRDJ1; 10 bases are shared with TRDD3. V trimming: 3 bases; J trimming: 0 bases; junction bases outside the gene matches: 9. Germline V lookup: CDR1 GEAIGNYY, CDR2 EKD. This CDR3 is built from 17 residues. DNA for the CDR3: TGTGCCTGTGACGATCTGGGGGATAGACTGTACACCGATAAACTCATCTTT. As protein: CACDDLGDRLYTDKLIF.

Concerning this clone: A far larger clone is one nucleotide away, so this likely arose from a read error. Other DNA sequences within the sample encode an identical CDR3. This chain links TRDV1 with TRDJ1; 8 bases agree with TRDD2. TCRdb leaves out the J gene; it was filled in here by matching the DNA to germline. The CDR3 runs 23 residues. CDR1 is TSWWSYY and CDR2 is QGS in the germline V gene. The CDR3 spells CALGDLPRTSYVRGGTYTDKLIF. The CDR3, as DNA: TGTGCTCTTGGGGACCTACCAAGGACTTCCTACGTCCGGGGGGGGACGTACACCGACAAACTCATCTTT.

The sample holds one count of this clone. The CDR3 sequence is CALGKSKARLGDYTDKLIF. As DNA, the CDR3 is TGTGCTCTTGGGAAGTCTAAAGCCAGACTGGGGGATTACACCGATAAACTCATCTTT. The chain uses TRDV1 and TRDJ1; the match to TRDD3 covers 10 bases. TCRdb is silent on the J gene; assignment here came from matching the DNA to germline. The germline CDR1 and CDR2 sequences are TSWWSYY and QGS. This CDR3 is 19 amino acids long. V was pared by 5 bases and J by 0 bases, with 15 bases of the junction left unmatched.

In the case of this clone: The TCRdb protein, from a much larger clone, departs from this DNA's translation at residue 8, likely by read error; the protein shown derives from the DNA. CDR3 residues: CACDKLGYTQADKLIF. CDR3 coding DNA: TGTGCCTGTGACAAGCTGGGGTATACGCAGGCCGATAAACTCATCTTT. The chain combines TRDV2 with TRDJ1; tentative D call: TRDD3 (6 bases). Germline V gene data show CDR1 as GEAIGNYY and CDR2 as EKD. Trimming cost V 2 bases and J 3 bases, with 18 bases left between them. CDR3 size: 16 residues.

This clone has at least ten counts. The chain joins TRDV2 to TRDJ1; possibly TRDD3 for D (6 bases). In germline, CDR1 is GEAIGNYY, CDR2 EKD. V lost 0 bases and J 0 bases, leaving 19 bases between the germline ends. This CDR3 spans 18 amino acids. The CDR3 is CACDTVVSWGEYTDKLIF. DNA for the CDR3: TGTGCCTGTGACACCGTGGTTAGCTGGGGAGAGTACACCGATAAACTCATCTTT.

V and J are TRDV1 and TRDJ1; 8 positions agree with TRDD3. TCRdb does not report a J gene; here it was assigned by matching the DNA to germline references. The CDR3 is 19 residues long. Germline CDR1 and CDR2: TSWWSYY and QGS. The J segment lost 1 base and the V segment lost 4 bases, leaving 17 bases of the junction unmatched. As DNA, the CDR3 is TGTGCTCTTGGGGGACTAGTTGCTGGGGGACTTACTGCCACCGATAAACTCATCTTT. Its translation is CALGGLVAGGLTATDKLIF.

The gene calls are TRDV1 and TRDJ2; 11 bases are shared with TRDD3. The J gene was missing in TCRdb and was found by matching the end of the DNA to germline. CDR3 length equals 24 residues. V lost 1 base to trimming and J lost 3 bases; unmatched junction nucleotides: 25. The V gene's germline CDR1 is TSWWSYY and CDR2 QGS. CDR3 protein: CALGEPSIGKWGIRGSLVTAQLFF. CDR3 in DNA: TGTGCTCTTGGGGAACCCTCCATAGGCAAGTGGGGGATACGCGGTTCCCTTGTGACAGCACAACTCTTCTTT.

This clone was recorded a few times. The V gene is TRDV1, the J gene TRDJ1, with TRDD2 matching 7 bases. Here the J gene was assigned by germline matching of the DNA, as TCRdb has none. Germline CDR1 reads TSWWSYY; CDR2 reads QGS. The CDR3 is made up of 24 amino acids. V trimming: 3 bases; J trimming: 1 base; junction bases outside the gene matches: 32. This CDR3 is CALGDQTPYSYGNDLGSPTDKLIF. The CDR3 bases are TGTGCTCTTGGGGACCAAACCCCGTATTCCTACGGTAACGATCTGGGATCCCCCACCGATAAACTCATCTTT.

This rearrangement joins TRDV1 to TRDJ1; TRDD3 matches 9 bases. CDR3 length: 19 residues. CDR1 and CDR2 from the germline V gene are TSWWSYY and QGS. Unmatched junction bases numbered 17, after V lost 4 bases and J lost 2 bases. The CDR3 loop is CALGVISHSYWGTTDKLIF. The CDR3, as DNA: TGTGCTCTTGGGGTCATTTCCCATTCGTACTGGGGGACGACCGATAAACTCATCTTT.

Concerning this clone: Translating this DNA gives a protein that differs at residue 12 from the TCRdb one, which belongs to a much larger clone; a read error is likely, and the protein shown is this translation. This chain connects TRDV2 to TRDJ1; 9 bases line up with TRDD3. V lost 1 base, J lost 4 bases, and 12 bases stayed unmatched. Germline V gene lookup returns CDR1 GEAIGNYY and CDR2 EKD. The CDR3 is 17 amino acids. DNA for the CDR3: TGTGCCTGTGACACTCTGGGGGATGGAAAGTACAACGATAAACTCATCTTT. It encodes CACDTLGDGKYNDKLIF.

Concerning this clone itself: One base away lies a much larger clone, so this may be a sequencing read error. V is TRAV38-2/DV8 and J is TRDJ1; 9 nucleotides match TRDD2. The CDR3 length is 22 residues. Germline trimming cut 0 bases from V and 8 bases from J; bases unmatched to any gene: 29. Germline CDR1 TSESDYY, CDR2 QEAYKQQN. The DNA for the CDR3 is TGTGCTTATAGGAGCGCGCCTCCTTCCTTCCTACGAGGGTGGGGGACCGGCGAAAAACTCATCTTT. Its protein is CAYRSAPPSFLRGWGTGEKLIF.

This clone was detected a few times. The protein TCRdb lists belongs to a much larger clone and differs from this DNA's translation at residue 6, which points to a read error; the protein shown is made from the DNA. The chain employs TRDV2 and TRDJ1, with D possibly being TRDD3 (5 bases). Germline loops: CDR1 GEAIGNYY, CDR2 EKD. This CDR3 is built from 15 residues. The germline V and J ends were trimmed by 3 bases and 0 bases, with 13 bases remaining between them. The chain's CDR3 is CACDLPGTDTDKLIF. The CDR3 DNA follows: TGTGCCTGTGACCTACCGGGGACAGACACCGATAAACTCATCTTT.

This clone ranks as medium-sized. V usage is TRDV2 and J usage is TRDJ2; 7 bases are shared with TRDD3. The CDR3 sequence is 19 residues long. V lost 0 bases, J lost 0 bases, and 12 bases stayed unmatched. The germline gives CDR1 GEAIGNYY, CDR2 EKD. CDR3 nucleotides: TGTGCCTGTGACACCGTATCGGATACGCGGGCCTCTTTGACAGCACAACTCTTCTTT. Translating gives CACDTVSDTRASLTAQLFF.

This sequence joins TRDV1 and TRDJ1; the D gene is possibly TRDD3 (5 bases). No J gene is reported in TCRdb; it was inferred here by comparing the DNA with germline. V was trimmed by 3 bases and J by 0 bases, leaving 23 bases between them. This CDR3 is built from 19 residues. Germline V gene data show CDR1 as TSWWSYY and CDR2 as QGS. DNA for the CDR3: TGTGCTCTTGGGGAGCAATTCTTCGTACTGGCAGGGTACACCGATAAACTCATCTTT. It encodes CALGEQFFVLAGYTDKLIF.

This clone was seen a few times. This likely traces to a read error, being one base from a far larger clone. Within the sample, other DNA sequences also encode this same CDR3. This sequence joins TRDV2 and TRDJ3; the D gene is possibly TRDD3 (5 bases). This CDR3 spans 20 amino acids. The V gene's germline CDR1 is GEAIGNYY and CDR2 EKD. DNA for the CDR3: TGTGCCTGTGACACCTTGGGGACCACGAACGGCTCCTGGGACACCCGACAAATGTTTTTC. The encoded protein is CACDTLGTTNGSWDTRQMFF.

This clone is deemed large (0.1 to 1%). The J gene is TRDJ3, the V gene TRDV2; D remains ambiguous. The CDR3 has 12 residues. CDR1 and CDR2 (germline): GEAIGNYY, EKD. The germline V and J ends were trimmed by 0 bases and 9 bases, with 2 bases remaining between them. This chain's CDR3 is CACDTGTRQMFF. Written as DNA, the CDR3 is TGTGCCTGTGACACCGGCACCCGACAGATGTTTTTC.

This clone was picked up a small number of times. A far larger clone differs by one base, so this is likely a read error. This sample includes further DNA sequences coding for the same CDR3. This rearrangement joins TRDV2 to TRDJ1; 11 nucleotides agree with TRDD3. CDR1 GEAIGNYY and CDR2 EKD come from the germline V gene. The CDR3 is 15 amino acids. The CDR3 DNA is TGTGCCTGTGCCCAACTGGGGGATAGGGACGATAAACTCATATTT. It codes for CACAQLGDRDDKLIF.

This clone is large by share. This sample also contains other DNA sequences that code for the same CDR3. This chain connects TRDV2 to TRDJ1, with 10 nucleotides matching TRDD3. Looked up from germline, CDR1 is GEAIGNYY and CDR2 is EKD. This CDR3 is built from 18 residues. Unmatched junction bases numbered 13, after V lost 3 bases and J lost 1 base. Here the CDR3 DNA reads TGTGCCTGTGACGCTATTAGTACTGGGGGATTCCTCACCGATAAACTCATCTTT. Encoded protein: CACDAISTGGFLTDKLIF.

Comments on this clone: A far larger clone is one base from this, pointing to a likely read error. This chain's CDR3 is CALGDLPRTSYVRGGTDTDKLIF. CDR3 DNA: TGTGCTCTTGGGGACCTACCAAGGACTTCCTACGTCCGGGGGGGGACGGACACCGATAAACTCATCTTT. J is TRDJ1 and V is TRDV1; 8 bases fit TRDD2. The J gene is not listed in TCRdb, so it was assigned here from a DNA match to germline. Germline CDR1 TSWWSYY, CDR2 QGS. The junction had 27 bases not matched to a gene; V was cut back by 3 bases and J by 0 bases. The CDR3 contains 23 residues.

This clone has a handful of counts. The V call is TRDV1, the J call TRDJ1; D unclear. Trimming removed 5 bases at V and 2 bases at J, with 24 bases between. Germline-derived CDR1 and CDR2 are TSWWSYY and QGS. CDR3 length: 18 residues. The CDR3 DNA follows: TGTGCTCTTGGGAACCGAAGGCTCGGCTTACTAGAGACCGATAAACTCATCTTT. This translates into CALGNRRLGLLETDKLIF.

This clone was seen only a few times. The mismatch at residue 8 between this DNA's translation and the TCRdb protein of a much larger clone likely reflects a read error; the protein shown is translated from the DNA. This sequence joins TRDV2 and TRDJ1; 9 nucleotides match TRDD3. Germline V lookup: CDR1 GEAIGNYY, CDR2 EKD. V lost 5 bases, J lost 4 bases, and 10 bases stayed unmatched. The length of the CDR3 is 15 residues. Here the CDR3 reads CACAQLGERDDKLIF. CDR3 nucleotide sequence: TGTGCCTGTGCCCAACTGGGGGAAAGGGACGATAAACTCATCTTT.

On this clone: TCRdb records a much larger clone's protein for this DNA, with a difference at residue 4 that likely arises from a read error; the protein given is the translation of the DNA. The chain is built from TRDV2 and TRDJ1; 9 bases fit TRDD3. V was pared by 6 bases and J by 0 bases, with 13 bases of the junction left unmatched. Germline CDR1 reads GEAIGNYY; CDR2 reads EKD. This CDR3 has 17 amino acids. DNA for the CDR3: TGTGCCTGTAACAAACTGGGGGACCCCCCCTACACCGATAAACTCATCTTT. Residues: CACNKLGDPPYTDKLIF.

Concerning this clone itself: The protein in TCRdb stems from a much larger clone and differs at residue 14 from this DNA's translation, likely a read error; here the protein is translated from the DNA. The chain employs TRDV2 and TRDJ3; tentative D call: TRDD3 (5 bases). Germline V lookup: CDR1 GEAIGNYY, CDR2 EKD. This CDR3 has 20 amino acids. The CDR3 DNA reads as TGTGCCTGTGACACCTTGGGGACCACGAACGGCTCCTGGGTCACCCGACAGATGTTTTTC. Protein sequence: CACDTLGTTNGSWVTRQMFF.

With respect to this clone: This likely reflects a read error, since a far larger clone is one base away. Additional DNA sequences in this sample encode the identical CDR3. The rearrangement links TRDV2 to TRDJ1; 13 bases map to TRDD3. Germline V CDR1 and CDR2: GEAIGNYY, EKD. J gave up 5 bases and V 1 base, and 12 bases lay outside the gene matches. The CDR3 is 18 residues long. DNA for the CDR3: TGTGCCTGTGACACTCTAAGTACTGGGGGATACGGCGCGGATAAACTCATCTTT. This sequence encodes CACDTLSTGGYGADKLIF.

About this clone: The TCRdb record carries a much larger clone's protein, which differs from this DNA's translation at residue 14; a read error is the likely cause, and the protein listed here is the DNA translation. The V gene is TRDV2, the J gene TRDJ1; tentatively, D is TRDD3 (6 bases). Germline V CDR1 and CDR2: GEAIGNYY, EKD. The CDR3 covers 17 residues. Trimming left V 0 bases short and J 11 bases short, with 27 bases between. CDR3 in amino acids: CACDTFGLGTTGGDLIF. The CDR3 bases are TGTGCCTGTGACACCTTCGGCCTGGGGACGACGGGGGGAGATCTCATCTTT.